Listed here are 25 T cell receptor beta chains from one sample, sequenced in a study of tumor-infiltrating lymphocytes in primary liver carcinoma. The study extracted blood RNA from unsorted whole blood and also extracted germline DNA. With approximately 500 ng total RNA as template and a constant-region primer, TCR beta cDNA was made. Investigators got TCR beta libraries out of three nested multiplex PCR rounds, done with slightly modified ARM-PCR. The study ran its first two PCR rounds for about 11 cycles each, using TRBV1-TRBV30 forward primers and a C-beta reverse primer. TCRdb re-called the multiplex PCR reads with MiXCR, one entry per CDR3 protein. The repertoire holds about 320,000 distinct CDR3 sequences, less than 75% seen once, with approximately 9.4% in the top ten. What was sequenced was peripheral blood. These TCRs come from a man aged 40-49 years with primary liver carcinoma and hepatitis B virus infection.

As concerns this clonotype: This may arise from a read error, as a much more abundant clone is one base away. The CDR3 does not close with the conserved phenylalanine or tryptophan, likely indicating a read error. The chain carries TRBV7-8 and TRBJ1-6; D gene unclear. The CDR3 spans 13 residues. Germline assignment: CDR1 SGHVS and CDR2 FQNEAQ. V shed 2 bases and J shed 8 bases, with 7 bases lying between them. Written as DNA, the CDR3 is TGTGCCAGCAGCTTATCGTTGGATTCACCCCTCCACTCT. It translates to CASSLSLDSPLHS.

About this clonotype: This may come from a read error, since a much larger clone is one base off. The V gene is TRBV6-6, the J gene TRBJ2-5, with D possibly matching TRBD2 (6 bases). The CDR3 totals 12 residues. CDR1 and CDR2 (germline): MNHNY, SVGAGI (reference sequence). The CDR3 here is CASRSSGETQHF. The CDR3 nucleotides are TGTGCCAGCAGGAGTAGCGGAGAGACCCAGCACTTC.

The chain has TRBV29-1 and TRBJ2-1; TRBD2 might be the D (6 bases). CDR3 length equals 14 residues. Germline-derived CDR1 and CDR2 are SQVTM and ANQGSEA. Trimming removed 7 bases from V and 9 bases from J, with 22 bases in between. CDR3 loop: CSGQGLTGVGEQFF. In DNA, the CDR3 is TGCAGCGGGCAAGGACTAACGGGGGTAGGTGAGCAGTTCTTC.

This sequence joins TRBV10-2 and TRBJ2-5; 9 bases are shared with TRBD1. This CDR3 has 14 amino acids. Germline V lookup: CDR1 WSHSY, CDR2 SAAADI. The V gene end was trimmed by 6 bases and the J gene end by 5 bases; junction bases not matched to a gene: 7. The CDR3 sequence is CASSLWDREETQYF. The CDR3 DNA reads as TGCGCCAGCAGCCTTTGGGACAGGGAGGAGACCCAGTACTTC.

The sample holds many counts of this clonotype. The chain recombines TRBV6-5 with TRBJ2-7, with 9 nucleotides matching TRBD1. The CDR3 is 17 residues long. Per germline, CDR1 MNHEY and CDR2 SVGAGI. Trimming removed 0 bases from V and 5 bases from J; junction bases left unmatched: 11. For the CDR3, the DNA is TGTGCCAGCAGTTACTCGGCCGGGACAGGGAGTATAAACGAGCAGTACTTC. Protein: CASSYSAGTGSINEQYF.

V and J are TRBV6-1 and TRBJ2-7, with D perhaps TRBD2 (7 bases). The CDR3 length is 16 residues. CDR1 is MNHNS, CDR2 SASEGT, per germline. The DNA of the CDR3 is TGTGGTAGCAGGAGACTGACAGGACTAGGGGCCTACGAGCAGTACTTC. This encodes CGSRRLTGLGAYEQYF.

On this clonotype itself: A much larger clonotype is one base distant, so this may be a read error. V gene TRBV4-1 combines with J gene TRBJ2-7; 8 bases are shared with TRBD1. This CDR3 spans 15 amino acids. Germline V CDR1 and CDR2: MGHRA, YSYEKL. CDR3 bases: TGCACCAGCAGCCAAGTCCCCAGGGGGCCTTACGAGCAGTACTTC. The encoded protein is CTSSQVPRGPYEQYF.

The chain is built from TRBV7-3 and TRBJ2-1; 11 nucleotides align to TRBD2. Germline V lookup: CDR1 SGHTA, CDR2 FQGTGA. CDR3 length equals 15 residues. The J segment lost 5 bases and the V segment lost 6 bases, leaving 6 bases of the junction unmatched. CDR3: CASSRGLAANNEQFF. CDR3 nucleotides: TGTGCCAGCAGTCGGGGACTAGCGGCGAACAATGAGCAGTTCTTC.

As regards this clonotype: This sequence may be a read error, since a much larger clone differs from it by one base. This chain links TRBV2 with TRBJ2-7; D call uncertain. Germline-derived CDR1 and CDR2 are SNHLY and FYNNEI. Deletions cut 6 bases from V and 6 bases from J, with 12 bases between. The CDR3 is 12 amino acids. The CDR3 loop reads CASRVKHREQYF. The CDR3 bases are TGTGCCAGCAGAGTCAAGCACCGCGAGCAGTACTTC.

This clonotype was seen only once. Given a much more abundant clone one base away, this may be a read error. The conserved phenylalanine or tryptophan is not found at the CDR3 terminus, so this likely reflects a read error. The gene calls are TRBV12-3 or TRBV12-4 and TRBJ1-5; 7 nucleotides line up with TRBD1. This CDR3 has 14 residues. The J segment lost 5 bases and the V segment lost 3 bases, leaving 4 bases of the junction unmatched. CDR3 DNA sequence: TGTGCCAGCAGTTTCGGCACAGGGGATCAGCCCCAGCATTCT. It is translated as CASSFGTGDQPQHS.

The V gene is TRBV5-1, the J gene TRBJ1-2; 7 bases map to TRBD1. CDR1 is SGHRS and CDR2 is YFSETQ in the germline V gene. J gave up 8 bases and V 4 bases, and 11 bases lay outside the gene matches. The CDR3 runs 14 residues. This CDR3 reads CASSLAATGSGYTF. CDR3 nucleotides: TGCGCCAGCAGCCTCGCCGCGACAGGGTCCGGCTACACCTTC.

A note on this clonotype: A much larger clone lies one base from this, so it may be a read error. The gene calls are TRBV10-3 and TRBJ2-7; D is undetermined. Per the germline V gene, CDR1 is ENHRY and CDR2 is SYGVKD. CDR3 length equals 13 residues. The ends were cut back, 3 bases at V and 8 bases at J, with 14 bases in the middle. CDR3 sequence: CAISESGEFKQYF. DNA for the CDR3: TGTGCCATCAGTGAATCGGGCGAATTCAAGCAGTACTTC.

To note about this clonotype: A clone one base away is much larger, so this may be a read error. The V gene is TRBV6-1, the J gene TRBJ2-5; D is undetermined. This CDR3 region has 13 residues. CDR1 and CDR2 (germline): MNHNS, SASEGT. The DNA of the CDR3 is TGTGCCAGCAGTTGGACGGTCCAAGAGGCCCAGTACTTC. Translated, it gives CASSWTVQEAQYF.

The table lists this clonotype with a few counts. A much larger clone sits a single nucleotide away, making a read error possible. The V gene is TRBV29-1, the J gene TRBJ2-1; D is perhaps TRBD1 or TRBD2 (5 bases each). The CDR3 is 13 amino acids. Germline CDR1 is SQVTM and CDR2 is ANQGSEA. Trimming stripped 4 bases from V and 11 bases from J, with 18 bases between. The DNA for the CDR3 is TGCAGCGTTGGGGACGGGGATATCTTTAAGCAGTTCTTC. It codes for CSVGDGDIFKQFF.

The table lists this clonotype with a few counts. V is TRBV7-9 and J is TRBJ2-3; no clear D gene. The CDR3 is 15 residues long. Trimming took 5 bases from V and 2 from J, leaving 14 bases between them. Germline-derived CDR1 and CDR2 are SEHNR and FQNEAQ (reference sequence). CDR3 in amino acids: CASSRLSQSTDTQYF. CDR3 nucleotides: TGTGCCAGCAGCCGACTCTCACAATCCACAGATACGCAGTATTTT. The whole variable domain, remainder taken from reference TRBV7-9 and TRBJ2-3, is DTGVSQNPRHKITKRGQNVTFRCDPISEHNRLYWYRQTLGQGPEFLTYFQNEAQLEKSRLLSDRFSAERPKGSFSTLEIQRTEQGDSAMYLCASSRLSQSTDTQYFGPGTRLTVL.

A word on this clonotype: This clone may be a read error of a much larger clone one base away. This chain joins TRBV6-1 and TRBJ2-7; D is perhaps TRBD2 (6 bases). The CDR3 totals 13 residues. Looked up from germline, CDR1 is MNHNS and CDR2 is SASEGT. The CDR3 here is CAGSEDGEVEQYF. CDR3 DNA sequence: TGTGCCGGCAGTGAGGATGGGGAGGTCGAGCAGTACTTC.

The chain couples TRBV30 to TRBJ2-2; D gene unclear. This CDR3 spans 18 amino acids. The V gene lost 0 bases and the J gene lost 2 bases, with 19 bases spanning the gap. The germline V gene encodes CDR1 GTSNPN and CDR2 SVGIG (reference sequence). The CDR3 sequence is CAWSVSLSFLGNTGELFF. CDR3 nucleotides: TGTGCCTGGAGTGTCTCACTGTCGTTCCTAGGTAACACCGGGGAGCTGTTTTTT.

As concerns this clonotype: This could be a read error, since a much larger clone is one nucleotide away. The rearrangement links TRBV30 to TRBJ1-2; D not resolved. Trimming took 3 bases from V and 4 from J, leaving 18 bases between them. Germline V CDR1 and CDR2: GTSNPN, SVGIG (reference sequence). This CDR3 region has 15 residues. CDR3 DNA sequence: TGTGCCTGGAGCAACGACGCTACGGGCCCCTATGGCTACACCTTC. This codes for CAWSNDATGPYGYTF.

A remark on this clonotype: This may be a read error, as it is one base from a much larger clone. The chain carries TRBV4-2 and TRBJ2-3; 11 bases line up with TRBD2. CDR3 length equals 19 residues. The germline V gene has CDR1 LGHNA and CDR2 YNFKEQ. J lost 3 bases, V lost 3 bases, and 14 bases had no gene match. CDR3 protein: CASSQAISGRALGTDTQYF. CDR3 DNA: TGTGCCAGCAGCCAGGCGATTAGCGGGAGGGCCCTGGGGACAGATACGCAGTATTTT.

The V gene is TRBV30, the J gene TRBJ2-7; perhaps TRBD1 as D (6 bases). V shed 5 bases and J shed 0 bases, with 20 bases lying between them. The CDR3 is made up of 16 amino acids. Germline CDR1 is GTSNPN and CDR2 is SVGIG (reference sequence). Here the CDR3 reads CAWGSPGHRSSYEQYF. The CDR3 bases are TGTGCCTGGGGATCGCCGGGACACCGGTCCTCCTACGAGCAGTACTTC.

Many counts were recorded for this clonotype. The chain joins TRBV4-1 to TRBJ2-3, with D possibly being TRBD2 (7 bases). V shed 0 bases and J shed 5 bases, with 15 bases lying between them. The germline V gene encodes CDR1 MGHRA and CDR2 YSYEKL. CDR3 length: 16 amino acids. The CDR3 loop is CASSQDWGGSVDTQYF. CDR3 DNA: TGCGCCAGCAGCCAAGATTGGGGGGGCTCGGTAGATACGCAGTATTTT.

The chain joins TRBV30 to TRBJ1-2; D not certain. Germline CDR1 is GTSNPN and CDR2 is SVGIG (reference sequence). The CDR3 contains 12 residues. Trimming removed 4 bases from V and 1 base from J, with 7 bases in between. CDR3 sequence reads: CAWILRNYGYTF. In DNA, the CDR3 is TGTGCCTGGATTTTGCGTAACTATGGCTACACCTTC.

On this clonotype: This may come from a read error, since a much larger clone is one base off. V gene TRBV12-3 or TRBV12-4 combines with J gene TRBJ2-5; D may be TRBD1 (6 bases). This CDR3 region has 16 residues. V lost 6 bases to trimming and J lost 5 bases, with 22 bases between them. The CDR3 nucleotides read TGTGCCAGCAGGGATACAGGGTGCGCCGCGGTGGAGACCCAGTACTTC. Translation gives CASRDTGCAAVETQYF.

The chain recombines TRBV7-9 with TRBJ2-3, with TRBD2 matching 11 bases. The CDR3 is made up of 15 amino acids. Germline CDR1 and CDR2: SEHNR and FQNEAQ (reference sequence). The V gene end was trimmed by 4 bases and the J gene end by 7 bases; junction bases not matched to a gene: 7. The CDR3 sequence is CASSSTSGSWYTQYF. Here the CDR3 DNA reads TGTGCCAGCAGCTCAACTAGCGGGAGTTGGTATACGCAGTATTTT.

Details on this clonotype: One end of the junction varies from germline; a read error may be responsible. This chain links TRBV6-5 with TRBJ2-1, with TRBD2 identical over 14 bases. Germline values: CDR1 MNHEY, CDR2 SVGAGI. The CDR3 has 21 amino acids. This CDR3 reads CAISYCGTSGRLVRVDSEQFF. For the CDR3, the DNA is TGTGCCATCAGTTACTGTGGGACTAGCGGGAGATTAGTGAGGGTGGACAGTGAGCAGTTCTTC.